This T cell receptor (beta chain) was obtained from a study of T-cell reconstitution after alpha-beta-depleted transplantation in children. Study-wide results and limits: Elevated TCRbeta diversity at day 60 was traced, in some patients, to surviving recipient T cells and thymic progenitors. Several hundred graft clones that had expanded were reportedly the source of alpha-beta T cells about two months after transplant. The main origin of T-cell counts and diversity one year after transplant was newly produced T cells.

This clonotype was recorded at least ten times. Its antigen remains unidentified. The germline gives CDR1 MGHDK, CDR2 SYGVNS. Trimming shortened V by 6 bases and J by 6 bases, and 17 bases separated the two germline ends. The CDR3 runs to 14 residues. For TCRbeta, the library was prepared with unique molecular identifiers. TCRdb re-called the PCR reads through MiXCR, storing one row per CDR3 protein. This sample has 190,000 or so distinct CDR3 sequences, with 5% to 7.5% found just once. This sequence originates from a girl in the first two years of life with combined immunodeficiency, due to receive a stem cell transplant. V is TRBV25-1 and J is TRBJ1-1, with TRBD1 as a possible D gene (5 bases). The source was PBMCs, collected before TCRalphabeta/CD19-depleted stem cell transplant. The CDR3 region has the DNA TGTGCCAGCAGACCGGGACTTTTGTACTCTGAAGCTTTCTTT. This codes for CASRPGLLYSEAFF.